This T cell receptor (beta chain) was found in a study of blood T cell repertoires in COVID-19. Assignment of participants to cohorts was predicated upon participant-reported clinical history. CDR3 size: 18 residues. Trimming stripped 6 bases from V and 1 base from J, with 23 bases between. Some clones are missing from TCRdb's copy, which holds only in-frame ones; the method was immunoSEQ multiplex PCR. Counted here are 300,000 or so clones, around nine tenths occurring once; the ten biggest clones make up approximately 6%. The chain carries TRBV5-7 and TRBJ1-5; D remains unclear. TRBV5-7 is annotated as an ORF whose role is uncertain. The sequence was collected from a woman in her thirties who had recovered from COVID-19. Sequencing input: PBMCs or T cells enriched from blood (not recorded which). In DNA form, the CDR3 reads TGTGCCAGCACGTTTCCCCTTAGATTACCTATGAGCAATCAGCCCCAGCATTTT. Translated, it gives CASTFPLRLPMSNQPQHF.